These 8 T cell receptor beta chains were sequenced from one sample in a study of a mutant IDH1 vaccine in newly diagnosed glioma. For these receptors, no antigen is known. Here immunoSEQ multiplex PCR was the method, and the copy in TCRdb shows in-frame clones only, minus some. The sample lists 45,000 to 65,000 clones, about 81% occurring once. The time point is: week 23, last vaccination. Doses comprised 300 ug of mutant IDH1 20-mer peptide each, plus topical imiquimod. The sequenced sample was PBMCs, obtained from a glioma patient whose treatment included an IDH1 peptide vaccine. Receptor source: a middle-aged woman with glioma. Some clones in this sample may be carry-over from other donors' samples.

J is TRBJ1-2 and V is TRBV5-6; TRBD1 might be the D (6 bases). The V and J ends lost 4 bases and 4 bases respectively, with 8 bases between them. This CDR3 comprises 12 residues. Germline V gene sequence: CDR1 SGHDT, CDR2 YYEEEE. The CDR3 DNA follows: TGTGCCAGCAGCCGGACAGTCTATGGCTACACCTTC. Translated, it gives CASSRTVYGYTF.

CDR3 loop: CASSPTGSYEQYF. DNA of the CDR3: TGTGCCAGCAGCCCGACAGGGAGCTACGAGCAGTACTTC. The genes are TRBV2 and TRBJ2-7; 7 bases match TRBD1. The V gene's germline CDR1 is SNHLY and CDR2 FYNNEI. The CDR3 extends over 13 amino acids. Unmatched junction bases numbered 5, after V lost 6 bases and J lost 3 bases.

This chain uses TRBV30 with TRBJ1-4, with D tentatively TRBD1 (6 bases). Germline V gene sequence: CDR1 GTSNPN, CDR2 SVGIG (reference sequence). Trimming left V 1 base short and J 8 bases short, with 11 bases between. There are 13 residues in the CDR3. The chain's CDR3 is CAWSADRQEKLFF. DNA for the CDR3: TGTGCCTGGAGTGCTGACAGGCAAGAAAAACTGTTTTTT.

This clone appeared once. The chain links TRBV9 to TRBJ1-2; 12 nucleotides agree with TRBD1. After removal of 4 bases from V and 7 bases from J, the junction contained 8 bases not matched to a gene. Germline V CDR1 and CDR2: SGDLS, YYNGEE. CDR3 size: 15 residues. The CDR3 is CASSPQGTGGIGYTF. Here the CDR3 DNA reads TGTGCCAGCAGCCCTCAAGGGACAGGGGGCATTGGCTACACCTTC.

Worth noting for this clone: Other DNA sequences in this sample translate to the same CDR3. The J gene is TRBJ1-3, the V gene TRBV30; D gene uncertain. Trimming removed 0 bases from V and 7 bases from J, with 7 bases in between. The CDR3 extends over 12 amino acids. Germline V CDR1 and CDR2: GTSNPN, SVGIG (reference sequence). In DNA form, the CDR3 reads TGTGCCTGGAGTGTACTGGGGAACACCATATATTTT. This gives the protein CAWSVLGNTIYF.

The rearrangement uses TRBV9 and TRBJ1-2; D gene unclear. Germline values: CDR1 SGDLS, CDR2 YYNGEE. The CDR3 totals 13 residues. The V end was cut by 5 bases, the J end by 4 bases, with 12 bases between. DNA for the CDR3: TGTGCCAGCAGTCCGCTCGCTACCTATGGCTACACCTTC. This translates into CASSPLATYGYTF.

The chain uses TRBV7-9 and TRBJ2-7; TRBD1 might be the D (5 bases). Per the germline V gene, CDR1 is SEHNR and CDR2 is FQNEAQ (reference sequence). The CDR3 runs 14 residues. The germline V and J ends were trimmed by 4 bases and 6 bases, with 16 bases remaining between them. In nucleotides, the CDR3 is TGTGCCAGCAGCTCCCGACCTACCCAGGGCGAGCAGTACTTC. Its translation: CASSSRPTQGEQYF. Supplemented by reference TRBV7-9 and TRBJ2-7, the full variable domain reads DTGVSQNPRHKITKRGQNVTFRCDPISEHNRLYWYRQTLGQGPEFLTYFQNEAQLEKSRLLSDRFSAERPKGSFSTLEIQRTEQGDSAMYLCASSSRPTQGEQYFGPGTRLTVT.

This chain uses TRBV6-5 with TRBJ2-4; 9 bases line up with TRBD1. With V trimmed by 5 bases and J by 7 bases, 9 bases remained unmatched. This CDR3 spans 15 amino acids. The germline V gene has CDR1 MNHEY and CDR2 SVGAGI. The CDR3 sequence: CASSAPGQGRNIQYF. The CDR3 DNA sequence: TGTGCCAGCAGTGCCCCGGGACAGGGAAGGAACATTCAGTACTTC.